This T cell receptor beta chain is from a study of blood T cells in healthy people across ages. Study as a whole: Capture via template switching afforded approximately one barcoded beta molecule per two T cells. Study-wide points: Diversity was higher, and naive CD4+ cells more numerous, in long-lived donors than in aged donors. Among T cells, TCR beta diversity per million cells dropped roughly linearly as age rose.

Then a second PCR, running roughly 6 to 11 cycles, was carried out with a sample-barcoded 5' primer and a J-beta primer mix. MiXCR, run by TCRdb on the 5' RACE reads, gives a single entry per CDR3 protein. The profile shows 1.2 million to 1.5 million distinct CDR3 sequences, roughly 59% of them singletons. Trimming pared 5 bases from V and 4 bases from J, leaving 8 bases between. CDR3 length equals 12 residues. About this clonotype itself: Its antigen is not known.

Healthy Caucasian individuals from Russia aged about 6 to 95 served as donors. Sequencing used blood. This chain uses TRBV12-3 or TRBV12-4 with TRBJ1-1; a weak D match, TRBD1 (5 bases). The receptor was derived from a man between 18 and 29 years old in good health. CDR3 residues: CASSRGTTEAFF. CDR3 DNA sequence: TGTGCCAGCAGTCGGGGCACCACTGAAGCTTTCTTT.